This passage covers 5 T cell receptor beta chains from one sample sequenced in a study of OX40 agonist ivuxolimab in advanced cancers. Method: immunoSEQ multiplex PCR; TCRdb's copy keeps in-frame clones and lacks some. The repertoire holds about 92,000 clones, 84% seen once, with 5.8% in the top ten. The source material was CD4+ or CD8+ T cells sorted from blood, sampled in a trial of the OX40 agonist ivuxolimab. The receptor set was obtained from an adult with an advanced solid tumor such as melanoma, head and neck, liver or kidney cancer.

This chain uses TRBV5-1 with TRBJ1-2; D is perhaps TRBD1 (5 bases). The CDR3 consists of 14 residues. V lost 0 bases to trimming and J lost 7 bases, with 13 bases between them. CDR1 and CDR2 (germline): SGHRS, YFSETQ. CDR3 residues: CASSLEGASSGYTF. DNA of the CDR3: TGCGCCAGCAGCTTGGAAGGGGCCTCGTCTGGCTACACCTTC. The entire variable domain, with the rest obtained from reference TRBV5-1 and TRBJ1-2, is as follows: KAGVTQTPRYLIKTRGQQVTLSCSPISGHRSVSWYQQTPGQGLQFLFEYFSETQRNKGNFPGRFSGRQFSNSRSEMNVSTLELGDSALYLCASSLEGASSGYTFGSGTRLTVV.

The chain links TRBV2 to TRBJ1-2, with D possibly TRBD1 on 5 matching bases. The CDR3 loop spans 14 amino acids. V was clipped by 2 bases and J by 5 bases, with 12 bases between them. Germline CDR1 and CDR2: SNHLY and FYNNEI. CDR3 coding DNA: TGTGCCAGCAGTGAAATGAGGGGAAGGTATGGCTACACCTTC. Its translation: CASSEMRGRYGYTF.

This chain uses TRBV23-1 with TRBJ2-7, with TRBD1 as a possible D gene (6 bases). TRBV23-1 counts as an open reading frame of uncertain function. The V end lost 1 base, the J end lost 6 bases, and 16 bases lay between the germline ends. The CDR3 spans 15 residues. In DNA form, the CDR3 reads TGCGCCAGCAGTCAATTCCAGGACAGCCGACCCGAGCAGTACTTC. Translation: CASSQFQDSRPEQYF.

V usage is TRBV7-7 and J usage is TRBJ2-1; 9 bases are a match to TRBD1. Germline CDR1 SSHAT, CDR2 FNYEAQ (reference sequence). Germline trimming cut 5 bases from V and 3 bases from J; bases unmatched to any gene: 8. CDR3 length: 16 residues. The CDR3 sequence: CASSAQGAPRYNEQFF. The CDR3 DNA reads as TGTGCCAGCAGCGCACAGGGGGCACCCCGCTACAATGAGCAGTTCTTC.

CDR3 DNA: TGTGCCAGCAGTGTAAGCACTAGCACAGATACGCAGTATTTT. Its protein product is CASSVSTSTDTQYF. The chain employs TRBV2 and TRBJ2-3; D is unclear. The V end was cut by 4 bases, the J end by 0 bases, with 8 bases between. Germline V lookup: CDR1 SNHLY, CDR2 FYNNEI. The CDR3 runs to 14 residues.